This T cell receptor beta chain was observed in a study of multiple sclerosis patients with progressive multifocal leukoencephalopathy. Study results and limitations: Less diverse TRB repertoires were suggested in most PML patients.

Each PCR contained spiked synthetic TR CDR3 controls spanning every V-J pairing. Sequencing was performed with immunoSEQ multiplex PCR; in TCRdb, only in-frame clones are kept and a portion is missing. Of 25,000 to 30,000 clones listed, 90% were seen once; the top ten hold 1.3%. Time point reported: less than 15 months of natalizumab therapy. T1 marks 6 months and T2 marks 12 months of natalizumab therapy. After removal of 3 bases from V and 0 bases from J, the junction contained 6 bases not matched to a gene. The CDR3 runs 16 residues. CDR1 SQVTM and CDR2 ANQGSEA come from the germline V gene. A note on this clone: The target antigen is unknown.

This TCR was sampled from a human donor with multiple sclerosis. The rearrangement links TRBV29-1 to TRBJ1-2; 11 nucleotides agree with TRBD1. The starting material was PBMCs, obtained from a patient treated with natalizumab. The CDR3 DNA sequence: TGCAGCGTTGATGGGACAGGGGGTTTTACTAACTATGGCTACACCTTC. Translation: CSVDGTGGFTNYGYTF.